The rows below give T cell receptor beta chains drawn from one sample of a study of blood T cell repertoires in COVID-19. Method: immunoSEQ multiplex PCR; TCRdb's copy keeps in-frame clones and lacks some. The sample shows around 68,000 clones, about 91% of them seen only once. The sequenced material came from peripheral blood. The receptors stem from a man aged 50-59 years with active COVID-19. Both conserved end residues are part of each CDR3. Fields, in order: J gene, V gene, CDR3 protein.

>TRBJ2-5|TRBV12-5
CASGLPGFPETQYF
>TRBJ1-3|TRBV30
CAWGPGGSGNTIYF
>TRBJ1-1|TRBV14
CASSQEMGRGAFF
>TRBJ1-4|TRBV30
CAWSAGGLREKLFF
>TRBJ2-7|TRBV5-4
CASSRGSSSGGYEQYF
>TRBJ2-7|TRBV11-2
CASSLDSYEQYF
>TRBJ2-5|TRBV7-8
CASSPGTTETQYF
>TRBJ1-3|TRBV3-1/TRBV3-2
CASAPFTRGSGNTIYF
>TRBJ2-3|TRBV7-2
CASSLGPGGRYF
>TRBJ2-5|TRBV7-2
CASDRFLAGGSTWETQYF
>TRBJ2-3|TRBV7-3
CASSSNSGTDTQYF
>TRBJ1-1|TRBV15
CATSTGLDTEAFF
>TRBJ1-1|TRBV5-4
CASSSKTGPNTEAFF
>TRBJ1-1|TRBV14
CASSRDSPTEAFF
>TRBJ1-2|TRBV4-1
CASSQDRSGIYGYTF
>TRBJ2-3|TRBV7-2
CASSLSVTDTQYF
>TRBJ1-2|TRBV16
CASSLDRSTYGYTF
>TRBJ2-7|TRBV5-4
CASSLTGTGSSYEQYF
>TRBJ2-1|TRBV11-1
CASSPREHSYNEQFF
>TRBJ1-2|TRBV2
CASREGGNFYGYTF
>TRBJ2-6|TRBV3-1/TRBV3-2
CASTLAGKSSGANVLTF
>TRBJ1-5|TRBV27
CASSLSPTGWVNQPQHF
>TRBJ2-5|TRBV30
CAGGPQETQYF
>TRBJ1-2|TRBV3-1/TRBV3-2
CASSLLAGGLNGYTF
>TRBJ2-6|TRBV18
CASSITRPREANVLTF